The clone carrying this TCR beta chain was recorded a few times. This could be a read error, since a much larger clone is one nucleotide away. CDR1 LGHNA and CDR2 YNFKEQ come from the germline V gene. With 5 bases removed from V and 0 bases from J, the gap between germline ends came to 14 bases. This CDR3 has 15 residues. These data belong to a study of graft-versus-host responses after intestinal transplantation. The method was immunoSEQ multiplex PCR; TCRdb's version includes in-frame clones alone and lacks a portion of them. The sample holds 10,000 or so clones; 25% to 30% are singletons and the top ten take around 3.6%.

The sequences come from alloreactive CD4+ T cells from a mixed lymphocyte reaction culture, collected before intestinal transplant. Subset reported: CFSE-low proliferating T cells sorted from approximately 6-day pre-transplant mixed lymphocyte reaction (GvH or HvG direction). The source of this sequence is a human patient who received an intestinal transplant. V usage is TRBV4-2 and J usage is TRBJ2-7; D perhaps matches TRBD2 (6 bases). CDR3 in amino acids: CASSYTGTASYEQYF. The DNA of the CDR3 is TGTGCCAGCAGCTACACCGGGACTGCCTCCTACGAGCAGTACTTC.